This entry lists 32 T cell receptor beta chains sequenced from one sample in a study of T cell responses to AZD1222 COVID-19 vaccine (TCRdb year 2021). Library generation was performed with the immunoSEQ multiplex PCR assay. TCRdb limited this immuneACCESS table to in-frame rearrangements with V and J called. A share of clones is missing; checked studies link under half to unresolved V genes, and the rest is unexplained. The sample profile shows some 180,000 clones; around 94% of them were found once. The ten largest make up 1% to 1.5% of the sample. The meaning of the sample's time point label: baseline before first vaccination. The input for sequencing was peripheral blood, taken on day 0 of AZD1222 vaccination. The receptors were sampled from an adult in good health.

For the CDR3, the DNA is TGTGCCAGTAGGGAGGACACCGGGACAGGGACTAATGAAAAACTGTTTTTT. It yields the protein CASREDTGTGTNEKLFF. V and J are TRBV19 and TRBJ1-4; 9 positions agree with TRBD1. CDR1 is LNHDA and CDR2 is SQIVND in the germline V gene (reference sequence). The ends lost 6 bases at V and 2 bases at J; junction bases unmatched: 10. The CDR3 consists of 17 residues.

The gene calls are TRBV4-1 and TRBJ2-5; 9 nucleotides match TRBD1. The germline V gene has CDR1 MGHRA and CDR2 YSYEKL. The length of the CDR3 is 14 residues. The ends lost 3 bases at V and 5 bases at J; junction bases unmatched: 4. The CDR3 spells CASSQGQGRETQYF. In nucleotides, the CDR3 is TGCGCCAGCAGCCAGGGACAGGGTCGGGAGACCCAGTACTTC.

The chain links TRBV5-5 to TRBJ1-5; 8 nucleotides align to TRBD1. This CDR3 is built from 15 residues. Trimming removed 4 bases from V and 1 base from J; junction bases left unmatched: 4. Germline CDR1 is SGHKS and CDR2 is YYEKEE (reference sequence). The CDR3 here is CASSIRGLSNQPQHF. The CDR3 DNA sequence: TGTGCCAGCAGCATCAGGGGGCTAAGCAATCAGCCCCAGCATTTT.

This chain connects TRBV11-2 to TRBJ2-7; either TRBD1 or TRBD2 may supply D (5 bases each). Trimming stripped 1 base from V and 3 bases from J, with 13 bases between. Germline lookup yields CDR1 SGHAT and CDR2 FQNNGV. There are 15 residues in the CDR3. The CDR3 DNA follows: TGTGCCAGCAGCTTAGGGTTGCGTGGGGGCTACGAGCAGTACTTC. Its protein is CASSLGLRGGYEQYF.

The chain is built from TRBV19 and TRBJ2-2; 8 bases agree with TRBD1. CDR1 is LNHDA, CDR2 SQIVND, per germline (reference sequence). V shed 2 bases and J 5 bases; nucleotides not matched to a gene: 10. The CDR3 contains 17 residues. The CDR3 reads CASSIKRGDRGTGELFF. CDR3 nucleotides: TGTGCCAGTAGTATAAAGCGCGGAGACAGGGGTACCGGGGAGCTGTTTTTT.

A single count supports this clone. In DNA form, the CDR3 reads TGTGCCAGCAGCGGGGATCGCAACACCGGGGAGCTGTTTTTT. Protein product: CASSGDRNTGELFF. This chain joins TRBV3-1 (or the pseudogene TRBV3-2) and TRBJ2-2; D is unclear. In germline, CDR1 is LGHDT, CDR2 YNNKEL (reference sequence). This CDR3 is built from 14 residues. V gave up 5 bases and J gave up 2 bases, with 9 bases separating them.

The chain has TRBV7-2 and TRBJ2-1; D call uncertain. The CDR3 covers 14 residues. The germline V gene encodes CDR1 SGHTA and CDR2 FQGNSA. V lost 1 base to trimming and J lost 5 bases, with 9 bases between them. The CDR3 reads CASSLVGGDNEQFF. The CDR3 coding sequence is TGTGCCAGCAGCTTAGTCGGTGGCGACAATGAGCAGTTCTTC.

J is TRBJ1-1 and V is TRBV2, with 7 bases fitting TRBD1. This CDR3 spans 14 amino acids. CDR1 is SNHLY and CDR2 is FYNNEI in the germline V gene. V shed 6 bases and J 0 bases; nucleotides not matched to a gene: 4. CDR3 DNA: TGTGCCAGCAGACGACAGGGAATGAACACTGAAGCTTTCTTT. Encoded protein: CASRRQGMNTEAFF.

This clone was observed once. This sequence joins TRBV6-5 and TRBJ1-6; no reliable D call. Germline V lookup: CDR1 MNHEY, CDR2 SVGAGI. Trimming cost V 3 bases and J 14 bases, with 14 bases left between them. The CDR3 totals 13 residues. The CDR3 DNA sequence: TGTGCCAGCAGTTATAGGCCCGAGGCTACCCTCCACTTT. As protein: CASSYRPEATLHF.

This chain joins TRBV2 and TRBJ1-5; D is ambiguous. Germline CDR1 is SNHLY and CDR2 is FYNNEI. Trimming cost V 1 base and J 9 bases, with 10 bases left between them. The length of the CDR3 is 13 residues. CDR3 sequence reads: CASSEERVRPQHF. CDR3 bases: TGTGCCAGCAGTGAAGAGAGGGTGAGGCCCCAGCATTTT.

The chain joins TRBV7-2 to TRBJ2-3; TRBD1 is a possible D gene (5 bases). CDR1 and CDR2 (germline): SGHTA, FQGNSA. There are 16 residues in the CDR3. Deletions cut 6 bases from V and 6 bases from J, with 22 bases between. The DNA for the CDR3 is TGTGCCAGCAGGGACGAAGGGGCTGCGATAGGGGATACGCAGTATTTT. Its translation is CASRDEGAAIGDTQYF. The complete variable domain, with remaining parts taken from reference TRBV7-2 and TRBJ2-3, reads GAGVSQSPSNKVTEKGKDVELRCDPISGHTALYWYRQSLGQGLEFLIYFQGNSAPDKSGLPSDRFSAERTGGSVSTLTIQRTQQEDSAVYLCASRDEGAAIGDTQYFGPGTRLTVL.

The J gene is TRBJ1-2, the V gene TRBV4-3; D is uncertain. Germline CDR1 LGHNA, CDR2 YSLEER. The CDR3 consists of 13 residues. Trimming pared 0 bases from V and 6 bases from J, leaving 8 bases between. The CDR3 DNA is TGCGCCAGCAGCCAAGAGGTCGGCAATGGCTACACCTTC. Translation gives CASSQEVGNGYTF.

CDR3 protein: CASSLYSTNTEAFF. The DNA for the CDR3 is TGTGCCAGCAGTTTATACAGTACTAACACTGAAGCTTTCTTT. The chain is built from TRBV28 and TRBJ1-1; the D is unclear. The CDR3 length is 14 residues. The germline gives CDR1 MDHEN, CDR2 SYDVKM. The V and J ends lost 1 base and 2 bases respectively, with 8 bases between them.

This chain links TRBV7-9 with TRBJ2-7; D is unresolved. The CDR3 contains 11 residues. V was pared by 1 base and J by 4 bases, with 2 bases between. Germline V gives CDR1 SEHNR, CDR2 FQNEAQ (reference sequence). The CDR3 nucleotides read TGTGCCAGCAGCTTAGTGTACGAGCAGTACTTC. It is translated as CASSLVYEQYF.

The chain joins TRBV19 to TRBJ2-1; D unclear. The CDR3 is 11 residues long. Trimming pared 6 bases from V and 4 bases from J, leaving 4 bases between. The germline V gene encodes CDR1 LNHDA and CDR2 SQIVND (reference sequence). Written as DNA, the CDR3 is TGTGCCAGTAGGCTGTACAATGAGCAGTTCTTC. Its protein product is CASRLYNEQFF. Using reference TRBV19 and TRBJ2-1 for the parts outside the CDR3, the full variable domain is DGGITQSPKYLFRKEGQNVTLSCEQNLNHDAMYWYRQDPGQGLRLIYYSQIVNDFQKGDIAEGYSVSREKKESFPLTVTSAQKNPTAFYLCASRLYNEQFFGPGTRLTVL.

This clone occurred a few times. The V gene is TRBV6-5, the J gene TRBJ1-2; D gene unclear. CDR1 and CDR2 (germline): MNHEY, SVGAGI. This CDR3 has 13 residues. V lost 2 bases to trimming and J lost 6 bases, with 10 bases between them. CDR3 sequence (DNA): TGTGCCAGCAGTTACGCACGAGGCGATGGCTACACCTTC. The encoded protein is CASSYARGDGYTF.

The table lists this clone with a count of one. V and J are TRBV5-1 and TRBJ2-7, with D perhaps matching TRBD1 (5 bases). V was trimmed by 4 bases and J by 1 base, leaving 9 bases between them. The V gene's germline CDR1 is SGHRS and CDR2 YFSETQ. The CDR3 sequence is 13 residues long. CDR3 DNA sequence: TGCGCCAGCAGCCCCTCAGGGTCCTACGAGCAGTACTTC. It encodes CASSPSGSYEQYF.

The chain has TRBV5-8 and TRBJ1-6, with a weak D call TRBD1 (6 bases). This CDR3 has 17 residues. Per the germline V gene, CDR1 is SGHTS and CDR2 is YDEGEE. V was cut by 5 bases and J by 6 bases, with 21 bases left in between. CDR3 residues: CASRHTGGGGGNSPLHF. CDR3 bases: TGTGCCAGCAGACACACCGGAGGAGGGGGTGGTAATTCACCCCTCCACTTT.

The chain links TRBV11-2 to TRBJ2-7; either TRBD1 or TRBD2 may supply D (5 bases each). V was trimmed by 6 bases and J by 0 bases, leaving 15 bases between them. CDR1 and CDR2 from the germline V gene are SGHAT and FQNNGV. There are 15 residues in the CDR3. The CDR3 DNA reads TGTGCCAGCAGGACGGCAGGGACCAACTCCTACGAGCAGTACTTC. It encodes CASRTAGTNSYEQYF. Together with reference TRBV11-2 and TRBJ2-7, the CDR3 gives the full variable domain: EAGVAQSPRYKIIEKRQSVAFWCNPISGHATLYWYQQILGQGPKLLIQFQNNGVVDDSQLPKDRFSAERLKGVDSTLKIQPAKLEDSAVYLCASRTAGTNSYEQYFGPGTRLTVT.

This rearrangement joins TRBV7-6 to TRBJ2-7; TRBD1 is a possible D gene (5 bases). V dropped 5 bases and J dropped 5 bases, with 13 bases sitting between them. The CDR3 totals 13 residues. CDR1 and CDR2 from the germline V gene are SGHVS and FNYEAQ. Here the CDR3 reads CASSTRVVDEQYF. CDR3 in DNA: TGTGCCAGCAGCACCAGGGTGGTTGACGAGCAGTACTTC.

The J gene is TRBJ2-1, the V gene TRBV7-3, with a possible D match to TRBD2 (6 bases). V was pared by 0 bases and J by 6 bases, with 12 bases between. The germline V gene encodes CDR1 SGHTA and CDR2 FQGTGA. CDR3 length: 15 amino acids. CDR3 loop: CASSLTGGRGNEQFF. CDR3 DNA sequence: TGTGCCAGCAGCTTAACAGGCGGGCGGGGCAATGAGCAGTTCTTC.

The gene calls are TRBV12-3 or TRBV12-4 and TRBJ2-5, with 10 bases identical to TRBD1. This CDR3 has 13 residues. J was trimmed by 5 bases and V by 6 bases; bases with no gene match: 3. The CDR3 is CASSPGQGETQYF. DNA for the CDR3: TGTGCCAGCAGCCCGGGACAGGGGGAGACCCAGTACTTC.

In its sample, this clone was seen a few times. The chain combines TRBV28 with TRBJ1-1, with 7 bases matching TRBD1. This CDR3 has 13 amino acids. V lost 7 bases, J lost 3 bases, and 5 bases stayed unmatched. The V gene's germline CDR1 is MDHEN and CDR2 SYDVKM. The DNA for the CDR3 is TGTGCCAGCACCAGGGGGGATGACACTGAAGCTTTCTTT. Protein sequence: CASTRGDDTEAFF.

This clone was found once. This chain joins TRBV9 and TRBJ1-4; D may be TRBD1 (6 bases). V lost 4 bases and J lost 7, with 17 bases in between. Germline CDR1 reads SGDLS; CDR2 reads YYNGEE. The CDR3 loop spans 15 amino acids. The DNA for the CDR3 is TGTGCCAGCAGCCCAGAGGGGGTTATAGGTGAAAAACTGTTTTTT. This sequence encodes CASSPEGVIGEKLFF.

This clone was picked up one time. The V and J genes are TRBV6-1 and TRBJ1-2; D gene unclear. The CDR3 loop spans 14 amino acids. Between the trimmed V and J ends, which lost 0 bases and 2 bases, there was a span of 7 bases. Germline lookup yields CDR1 MNHNS and CDR2 SASEGT. CDR3 nucleotides: TGTGCCAGCAGTGAAGCGGCTGGAAACTATGGCTACACCTTC. This translates into CASSEAAGNYGYTF.

The gene calls are TRBV3-1 (or the pseudogene TRBV3-2) and TRBJ2-1; 8 bases align to TRBD2. Germline CDR1 is LGHDT and CDR2 is YNNKEL (reference sequence). CDR3 size: 16 residues. V shed 1 base and J 2 bases; nucleotides not matched to a gene: 4. The CDR3 here is CASSQVRGGTYNEQFF. CDR3 nucleotide sequence: TGTGCCAGCAGCCAAGTTCGGGGGGGCACCTACAATGAGCAGTTCTTC.

This chain uses TRBV19 with TRBJ2-1; a weak D match, TRBD2 (6 bases). The CDR3 has 17 amino acids. CDR1 is LNHDA and CDR2 is SQIVND in the germline V gene (reference sequence). Trimming took off 3 bases at V and 2 bases at J, with 17 bases between the two ends. The CDR3, as DNA: TGTGCCAGTAGTATCCCCCCGGGGGTAAGGGCCTACAATGAGCAGTTCTTC. Its protein product is CASSIPPGVRAYNEQFF. Full variable domain (missing parts from reference TRBV19 and TRBJ2-1): DGGITQSPKYLFRKEGQNVTLSCEQNLNHDAMYWYRQDPGQGLRLIYYSQIVNDFQKGDIAEGYSVSREKKESFPLTVTSAQKNPTAFYLCASSIPPGVRAYNEQFFGPGTRLTVL.

The chain's CDR3 is CASSRDRGVDTQYF. DNA of the CDR3: TGTGCCAGCAGTCGGGACAGGGGCGTAGATACGCAGTATTTT. This sequence joins TRBV6-5 and TRBJ2-3; 10 positions agree with TRBD1. Unmatched junction bases numbered 4, after V lost 5 bases and J lost 5 bases. The CDR3 runs 14 residues. Germline lookup yields CDR1 MNHEY and CDR2 SVGAGI.

The chain uses TRBV5-6 and TRBJ2-4; D remains ambiguous. Germline V gene lookup returns CDR1 SGHDT and CDR2 YYEEEE. CDR3 size: 15 residues. Trimming removed 0 bases from V and 0 bases from J, with 7 bases in between. CDR3 region: CASSLVGLAKNIQYF. The DNA of the CDR3 is TGTGCCAGCAGCTTGGTCGGCCTAGCCAAAAACATTCAGTACTTC.

This chain joins TRBV7-8 and TRBJ1-3; D remains unclear. Germline CDR1 reads SGHVS; CDR2 reads FQNEAQ. There are 15 residues in the CDR3. V gave up 5 bases and J gave up 0 bases, with 11 bases separating them. CDR3 DNA: TGTGCCAGCAGCCCAGAGGCGAGCTCTGGAAACACCATATATTTT. Translation: CASSPEASSGNTIYF.

The CDR3 sequence: CASVQGAGQPQHF. The CDR3 DNA reads as TGTGCCAGCGTCCAGGGGGCCGGGCAGCCCCAGCATTTT. This rearrangement joins TRBV3-1 (or the pseudogene TRBV3-2) to TRBJ1-5, with 8 bases fitting TRBD1. The CDR3 is 13 residues long. CDR1 and CDR2 (germline): LGHDT, YNNKEL (reference sequence). The J segment lost 7 bases and the V segment lost 8 bases, leaving 7 bases of the junction unmatched.

This clone was recorded only once. The chain carries TRBV27 and TRBJ2-7; D ambiguous. Germline values: CDR1 MNHEY, CDR2 SMNVEV (reference sequence). V gave up 6 bases and J gave up 3 bases, with 12 bases separating them. The length of the CDR3 is 13 residues. The CDR3 sequence: CASRTWLGYEQYF. DNA of the CDR3: TGTGCCAGCAGAACCTGGCTTGGCTACGAGCAGTACTTC.